Presented here are 23 T cell receptor beta chains from one specimen sequenced in a study of CD8 T cells in ankylosing spondylitis. MiXCR, run by TCRdb on the 5' RACE reads, gives a single entry per CDR3 protein. The table shows about 240,000 distinct CDR3 sequences, with around 7.8% occurring only once. Sequenced: blood, either unsorted or a sorted T cell fraction (not recorded which). The receptor source for this set is a male donor with ankylosing spondylitis or in good health (not recorded which).

This clonotype was seen many times. The V and J genes are TRBV29-1 and TRBJ1-1, with unresolved D. The CDR3 runs to 13 residues. The germline CDR1 and CDR2 sequences are SQVTM and ANQGSEA. Trimming stripped 7 bases from V and 1 base from J, with 13 bases between. The CDR3 coding sequence is TGCAGCGCAAACCCCCAGTGGAACACTGAAGCTTTCTTT. It translates to CSANPQWNTEAFF.

In its sample, this clonotype was seen a few times. The V and J genes are TRBV7-9 and TRBJ2-1; TRBD1 might be the D (6 bases). CDR1 is SEHNR and CDR2 is FQNEAQ in the germline V gene (reference sequence). V lost 5 bases, J lost 4 bases, and 12 bases lay in between. The CDR3 has 14 amino acids. CDR3: CASSVYRDYNEQFF. Here the CDR3 DNA reads TGTGCCAGCAGCGTATACAGGGATTACAATGAGCAGTTCTTC.

This clonotype showed up many times. The genes are TRBV5-1 and TRBJ1-2; D is uncertain. CDR1 SGHRS and CDR2 YFSETQ come from the germline V gene. Deletions cut 0 bases from V and 0 bases from J, with 6 bases between. The CDR3 is 14 residues long. The CDR3 nucleotides are TGCGCCAGCAGCTTGGACCGGACTAACTATGGCTACACCTTC. This encodes CASSLDRTNYGYTF.

This clonotype showed up many times. The CDR3 DNA is TGTGCCAGCAGTGGACTAAGCTCCTACAATGAGCAGTTCTTC. As protein: CASSGLSSYNEQFF. J is TRBJ2-1 and V is TRBV7-2; a possible D gene is TRBD2 (6 bases). The CDR3 is 14 amino acids. Germline CDR1 SGHTA, CDR2 FQGNSA. V lost 6 bases, J lost 0 bases, and 9 bases lay in between.

This clonotype has at least ten counts. This chain links TRBV7-9 with TRBJ2-1, with 8 bases matching TRBD1. The CDR3 consists of 15 residues. The ends lost 5 bases at V and 5 bases at J; junction bases unmatched: 8. Per the germline V gene, CDR1 is SEHNR and CDR2 is FQNEAQ (reference sequence). The CDR3 nucleotides are TGTGCCAGCAGCCCCGGACAGGGTGGTCACAATGAGCAGTTCTTC. Translating it yields CASSPGQGGHNEQFF.

This clonotype was seen many times. This chain joins TRBV4-1 and TRBJ2-3; a weak D match, TRBD2 (5 bases). Germline values: CDR1 MGHRA, CDR2 YSYEKL. This CDR3 region has 12 residues. V lost 3 bases to trimming and J lost 6 bases, with 7 bases between them. CDR3 DNA sequence: TGCGCCAGCAGCCAGAGGGCTGATACGCAGTATTTT. Translating gives CASSQRADTQYF.

As concerns this clonotype: This clone may be a read error of a much larger clone one base away. The chain uses TRBV19 and TRBJ2-1, with 7 bases matching TRBD2. CDR3 length equals 15 residues. The V gene end was trimmed by 10 bases and the J gene end by 3 bases; junction bases not matched to a gene: 12. Germline V lookup: CDR1 LNHDA, CDR2 SQIVND (reference sequence). As DNA, the CDR3 is TGTGCCAACAGAGCGGGACTCGAGGGCTACAATGAGCAGTTCTTC. Translation: CANRAGLEGYNEQFF.

This clonotype was counted ten times or more. The rearrangement joins TRBV29-1 to TRBJ1-1, with D uncertain. The germline V and J ends were trimmed by 7 bases and 1 base, with 13 bases remaining between them. The CDR3 has 13 residues. Germline V lookup: CDR1 SQVTM, CDR2 ANQGSEA. In DNA form, the CDR3 reads TGCAGCGCCGGGGTGGGCCCGAACACTGAAGCTTTCTTT. Residues: CSAGVGPNTEAFF. Using reference TRBV29-1 and TRBJ1-1 for the parts outside the CDR3, the full variable domain is SAVISQKPSRDICQRGTSLTIQCQVDSQVTMMFWYRQQPGQSLTLIATANQGSEATYESGFVIDKFPISRPNLTFSTLTVSNMSPEDSSIYLCSAGVGPNTEAFFGQGTRLTVV.

This clonotype was seen at least ten times. The rearrangement uses TRBV23-1 and TRBJ1-5; TRBD1 matches at 8 bases. TRBV23-1 is assigned to the ORF class and has an uncertain function. The J segment lost 6 bases and the V segment lost 8 bases, leaving 9 bases of the junction unmatched. The CDR3 runs 14 residues. CDR3 in DNA: TGCGCCAGCCTCTCGGACAGGGTTGTTCAGCCCCAGCATTTT. Its protein is CASLSDRVVQPQHF.

This clonotype was seen many times. CDR3 sequence: CSARGEVTTEAFF. The DNA of the CDR3 is TGCAGTGCTAGAGGGGAGGTAACGACTGAAGCTTTCTTT. This sequence joins TRBV20-1 and TRBJ1-1; D unresolved. Per germline, CDR1 DFQATT and CDR2 SNEGSKA (reference sequence). CDR3 size: 13 residues. Trimming removed 1 base at V and 5 bases at J, with 11 bases between.

This clonotype was observed at least ten times. The chain links TRBV3-1 to TRBJ1-4, with TRBD1 identical over 11 bases. The germline gives CDR1 LGHDT, CDR2 YNNKEL (reference sequence). V lost 4 bases to trimming and J lost 1 base; unmatched junction nucleotides: 5. This CDR3 region has 17 residues. The CDR3 coding sequence is TGTGCCAGCAGCCGCCCCGGGACAGGGGGAACTAATGAAAAACTGTTTTTT. Its protein is CASSRPGTGGTNEKLFF.

This clonotype appeared many times. V is TRBV12-3 or TRBV12-4 and J is TRBJ1-1; D not resolved. This CDR3 has 13 residues. The V gene lost 6 bases and the J gene lost 6 bases, with 14 bases spanning the gap. CDR3 coding DNA: TGTGCCAGCAGGCCCATGGGGTACCCTGAAGCTTTCTTT. Its translation: CASRPMGYPEAFF.

This clonotype was observed at least ten times. The gene calls are TRBV6-5 and TRBJ2-7; the match to TRBD2 covers 9 bases. This CDR3 spans 15 amino acids. CDR1 is MNHEY and CDR2 is SVGAGI in the germline V gene. V was clipped by 2 bases and J by 3 bases; unmatched bases: 5. The CDR3 sequence: CASSYGGRAFYEQYF. The CDR3 nucleotides are TGTGCCAGCAGTTACGGCGGGAGGGCCTTCTACGAGCAGTACTTC.

This clonotype was observed many times. The rearrangement links TRBV29-1 to TRBJ2-2; D is possibly TRBD1 or TRBD2 (6 bases each). V lost 4 bases, J lost 0 bases, and 12 bases lay in between. This CDR3 has 15 amino acids. Germline CDR1 is SQVTM and CDR2 is ANQGSEA. The CDR3 DNA reads as TGCAGCGTTGTTTGGGGGGCCCCGAACACCGGGGAGCTGTTTTTT. Its translation: CSVVWGAPNTGELFF.

The J gene is TRBJ1-2, the V gene TRBV12-3 or TRBV12-4; 7 bases line up with TRBD1. This CDR3 spans 15 amino acids. J lost 0 bases, V lost 6 bases, and 7 bases had no gene match. The CDR3 protein is CASSAPDRANYGYTF. The CDR3 DNA sequence: TGTGCCAGCAGCGCCCCTGACAGGGCTAACTATGGCTACACCTTC.

This clonotype was detected ten times or more. The chain combines TRBV7-9 with TRBJ1-2; TRBD1 matches 7 bases. Germline V CDR1 and CDR2: SEHNR, FQNEAQ (reference sequence). The CDR3 contains 13 residues. The J segment lost 3 bases and the V segment lost 4 bases, leaving 2 bases of the junction unmatched. CDR3: CASSWDSYYGYTF. CDR3 bases: TGTGCCAGCAGCTGGGACAGTTACTATGGCTACACCTTC.

The chain is built from TRBV30 and TRBJ2-3; D possibly uses TRBD1 or TRBD2 (6 bases each). V lost 1 base, J lost 0 bases, and 14 bases lay in between. This CDR3 has 16 amino acids. Germline CDR1 is GTSNPN and CDR2 is SVGIG (reference sequence). Here the CDR3 reads CAWSAVGGLSTDTQYF. The CDR3 DNA reads TGTGCCTGGAGTGCGGTGGGGGGCCTTAGCACAGATACGCAGTATTTT.

This sequence joins TRBV6-1 and TRBJ1-1; D ambiguous. With 7 bases removed from V and 1 base from J, the gap between germline ends came to 13 bases. The CDR3 is 14 residues long. The germline V gene encodes CDR1 MNHNS and CDR2 SASEGT. The chain's CDR3 is CASTVDKRNTEAFF. The CDR3 DNA reads as TGTGCCAGCACCGTAGACAAGCGGAACACTGAAGCTTTCTTT.

At least ten counts were recorded for this clonotype. The chain links TRBV4-3 to TRBJ2-1; 7 nucleotides line up with TRBD1. The V gene's germline CDR1 is LGHNA and CDR2 YSLEER. The CDR3 extends over 14 amino acids. V trimming: 5 bases; J trimming: 5 bases; junction bases outside the gene matches: 6. The CDR3 DNA sequence: TGCGCCAGCAGCTCGGGACAGACAAACAATGAGCAGTTCTTC. It encodes CASSSGQTNNEQFF.

The chain links TRBV20-1 to TRBJ2-7; D is uncertain. The CDR3 contains 13 residues. Germline lookup yields CDR1 DFQATT and CDR2 SNEGSKA (reference sequence). Deletions cut 2 bases from V and 2 bases from J, with 10 bases between. CDR3 in DNA: TGCAGTGCTAGACGGAGTCTGACCTACGAGCAGTACTTC. Its protein product is CSARRSLTYEQYF.

This clonotype was detected a few times. The chain couples TRBV20-1 to TRBJ2-5; D is undetermined. The ends were cut back, 3 bases at V and 4 bases at J, with 18 bases in the middle. The CDR3 spans 15 residues. Germline V gene sequence: CDR1 DFQATT, CDR2 SNEGSKA (reference sequence). The CDR3 reads CSARSQVSSGETQYF. In DNA form, the CDR3 reads TGCAGTGCTAGGTCGCAGGTTTCTTCAGGAGAGACCCAGTACTTC.

This clonotype was observed at least ten times. V usage is TRBV30 and J usage is TRBJ2-1; D is uncertain. CDR1 is GTSNPN and CDR2 is SVGIG in the germline V gene (reference sequence). The V end lost 3 bases, the J end lost 4 bases, and 10 bases lay between the germline ends. This CDR3 has 13 amino acids. DNA for the CDR3: TGTGCCTGGAGCCCTAGTGCTTACAATGAGCAGTTCTTC. This encodes CAWSPSAYNEQFF.

This clonotype was counted a few times. The V gene is TRBV7-2, the J gene TRBJ1-5; no clear D. CDR1 and CDR2 from the germline V gene are SGHTA and FQGNSA. The V and J ends lost 5 bases and 5 bases respectively, with 16 bases between them. The CDR3 runs 15 residues. CDR3 sequence (DNA): TGTGCCAGCAGCCCCCAGGCCAGGCGGGATCAGCCCCAGCATTTT. Translated, it gives CASSPQARRDQPQHF.